Each of the 23 T cell receptor beta chains below was sequenced from the same sample in a study of T cells in Graves' hyperthyroidism and ophthalmopathy. The CDR3 regions of TCR beta were amplified from RNA transcripts. The primer set for the first-round RT-PCR of the TCR CDR3 was HTBI. TCRdb re-derived calls from the multiplex PCR reads in MiXCR, one entry per CDR3 protein. The data hold approximately 380,000 distinct CDR3 sequences, with roughly 13% observed a single time. Sequencing was performed on blood. These receptors were obtained from a man aged 45 to 65 with Graves' ophthalmopathy.

This clonotype showed up just a few times. This may arise from a read error, as a much more abundant clone is one base away. This chain uses TRBV7-9 with TRBJ2-7, with no clear D. The germline V gene encodes CDR1 SEHNR and CDR2 FQNEAQ (reference sequence). The CDR3 has 12 amino acids. V shed 3 bases and J shed 2 bases, with 5 bases lying between them. The CDR3 loop is CASSFGTYEQYF. The CDR3, as DNA: TGTGCCAGCAGCTTCGGCACCTACGAGCAGTACTTC.

This clonotype was counted ten times or more. This sequence joins TRBV28 and TRBJ1-1; D is possibly TRBD1 (6 bases). The germline V gene encodes CDR1 MDHEN and CDR2 SYDVKM. This CDR3 comprises 14 residues. Trimming shortened V by 2 bases and J by 4 bases, and 11 bases separated the two germline ends. DNA for the CDR3: TGTGCCAGCAGTTTAAAACAGGACAGCACTGAAGCTTTCTTT. Translated: CASSLKQDSTEAFF.

Ten or more counts support this clonotype. This chain connects TRBV4-1 to TRBJ2-1; D is possibly TRBD1 (6 bases). The CDR3 sequence is 14 residues long. In germline, CDR1 is MGHRA, CDR2 YSYEKL. V lost 0 bases and J lost 9, with 12 bases in between. In DNA form, the CDR3 reads TGCGCCAGCAGCCAAGATGGGGGCCCGACTGAGCAGTTCTTC. This gives the protein CASSQDGGPTEQFF.

The chain combines TRBV20-1 with TRBJ2-7; maybe TRBD1 (6 bases). Between the trimmed V and J ends, which lost 5 bases and 0 bases, there was a span of 14 bases. CDR3 size: 14 residues. Germline V gene sequence: CDR1 DFQATT, CDR2 SNEGSKA (reference sequence). This CDR3 reads CSAGPTGASYEQYF. DNA for the CDR3: TGCAGTGCTGGGCCGACAGGCGCCTCCTACGAGCAGTACTTC.

The sample holds many counts of this clonotype. The chain recombines TRBV2 with TRBJ1-4; 7 bases are shared with TRBD1. The germline V gene has CDR1 SNHLY and CDR2 FYNNEI. The CDR3 length is 15 residues. J gave up 13 bases and V 2 bases, and 13 bases lay outside the gene matches. This CDR3 is CASSEYGGGAKRLFF. The DNA of the CDR3 is TGTGCCAGCAGTGAATATGGAGGGGGCGCGAAAAGACTGTTTTTT.

This chain connects TRBV19 to TRBJ2-6; no definite D call. V shed 3 bases and J shed 3 bases, with 3 bases lying between them. The CDR3 runs 13 residues. Per germline, CDR1 LNHDA and CDR2 SQIVND (reference sequence). The CDR3 is CASSMGGANVLTF. In nucleotides, the CDR3 is TGTGCCAGTAGTATGGGTGGGGCCAACGTCCTGACTTTC.

This clonotype was found many times. The gene calls are TRBV6-1 and TRBJ1-2, with 9 positions matching TRBD1. The length of the CDR3 is 14 residues. Trimming cost V 6 bases and J 8 bases; bases outside gene matches: 10. Germline CDR1 is MNHNS and CDR2 is SASEGT. The DNA of the CDR3 is TGTGCCAGCAGAGAGCAACAGGGGGCAGGCGGCTACACCTTC. Encoded protein: CASREQQGAGGYTF.

This clonotype was counted at least ten times. The chain combines TRBV10-1 with TRBJ2-1; weak D call: TRBD2 (5 bases). The CDR3 extends over 12 amino acids. The germline V gene has CDR1 WNHNN and CDR2 SYGVQD (reference sequence). Deletions cut 5 bases from V and 11 bases from J, with 13 bases between. In DNA, the CDR3 is TGCGCCAGCAGTACTGATCGGGAAAAGCAGTTCTTC. Amino acid sequence: CASSTDREKQFF.

The V and J genes are TRBV29-1 and TRBJ2-1; possibly TRBD2 for D (5 bases). Trimming stripped 0 bases from V and 7 bases from J, with 7 bases between. In germline, CDR1 is SQVTM, CDR2 ANQGSEA. The CDR3 has 12 amino acids. This CDR3 is CSVEDRTNEQFF. In DNA, the CDR3 is TGCAGCGTTGAAGACAGGACTAATGAGCAGTTCTTC.

This clonotype was recorded many times. The V gene is TRBV11-2, the J gene TRBJ2-7, with D perhaps matching TRBD2 (5 bases). V lost 3 bases and J lost 2, with 20 bases in between. This CDR3 has 17 residues. CDR1 and CDR2 (germline): SGHAT, FQNNGV. The CDR3 reads CASSFSAGRARTYEQYF. The CDR3, as DNA: TGTGCCAGCAGCTTTTCCGCGGGCCGGGCTCGCACCTACGAGCAGTACTTC.

This clonotype was recorded a few times. This chain connects TRBV2 to TRBJ2-1; 10 nucleotides line up with TRBD2. Trimming cost V 7 bases and J 1 base; bases outside gene matches: 7. This CDR3 is 16 amino acids long. The V gene's germline CDR1 is SNHLY and CDR2 FYNNEI. CDR3 region: CASIPAGGPSYNEQFF. CDR3 in DNA: TGTGCCAGCATCCCAGCGGGAGGGCCTTCCTACAATGAGCAGTTCTTC.

This clonotype was seen at least ten times. The V and J genes are TRBV10-3 and TRBJ2-7; TRBD2 matches 7 bases. From germline, CDR1 is ENHRY and CDR2 SYGVKD. The CDR3 sequence is 14 residues long. J gave up 4 bases and V 3 bases, and 6 bases lay outside the gene matches. The CDR3 region is CAISELASNYEQYF. The DNA of the CDR3 is TGTGCCATCAGTGAACTAGCGTCTAATTACGAGCAGTACTTC.

This clonotype was found many times. The J gene is TRBJ2-3, the V gene TRBV7-2; D is uncertain. The CDR3 is 13 amino acids. Germline assignment: CDR1 SGHTA and CDR2 FQGNSA. Trimming removed 2 bases from V and 1 base from J, with 4 bases in between. CDR3 in DNA: TGTGCCAGCAGCTTACATCGCACAGATACGCAGTATTTT. Its translation: CASSLHRTDTQYF. The full variable domain, with the rest looked up from reference TRBV7-2 and TRBJ2-3, is GAGVSQSPSNKVTEKGKDVELRCDPISGHTALYWYRQSLGQGLEFLIYFQGNSAPDKSGLPSDRFSAERTGGSVSTLTIQRTQQEDSAVYLCASSLHRTDTQYFGPGTRLTVL.

This chain links TRBV19 with TRBJ2-3; no definite D call. The V end lost 3 bases, the J end lost 2 bases, and 6 bases lay between the germline ends. Germline CDR1 and CDR2: LNHDA and SQIVND (reference sequence). CDR3 length equals 13 residues. The CDR3 DNA reads as TGTGCCAGTAGTATGGACCTCACAGATACGCAGTATTTT. It specifies CASSMDLTDTQYF.

This clonotype has at least ten counts. The J gene is TRBJ2-7, the V gene TRBV20-1, with D perhaps TRBD1 (5 bases). The CDR3 has 13 residues. Germline values: CDR1 DFQATT, CDR2 SNEGSKA (reference sequence). V was cut by 3 bases and J by 7 bases, with 16 bases left in between. CDR3 DNA sequence: TGCAGTGCTAGGGTGGGGCAGCTATGGGAGCAGTACTTC. This codes for CSARVGQLWEQYF.

V is TRBV20-1 and J is TRBJ2-3; D is perhaps TRBD2 (5 bases). CDR1 and CDR2 (germline): DFQATT, SNEGSKA (reference sequence). With 3 bases removed from V and 8 bases from J, the gap between germline ends came to 18 bases. This CDR3 has 14 residues. CDR3 sequence: CSARPDYRMSTQYF. The CDR3 DNA sequence: TGCAGTGCTAGGCCTGACTATCGGATGAGTACGCAGTATTTT.

The chain links TRBV7-9 to TRBJ1-2; D call uncertain. The V and J ends lost 0 bases and 5 bases respectively, with 13 bases between them. This CDR3 comprises 15 residues. Germline V lookup: CDR1 SEHNR, CDR2 FQNEAQ (reference sequence). The chain's CDR3 is CASSLAVADSYGYTF. Written as DNA, the CDR3 is TGTGCCAGCAGCTTAGCGGTGGCAGACTCGTATGGCTACACCTTC. Full variable domain (rest looked up from reference TRBV7-9 and TRBJ1-2): DTGVSQNPRHKITKRGQNVTFRCDPISEHNRLYWYRQTLGQGPEFLTYFQNEAQLEKSRLLSDRFSAERPKGSFSTLEIQRTEQGDSAMYLCASSLAVADSYGYTFGSGTRLTVV.

This clonotype showed up many times. V is TRBV27 and J is TRBJ2-7; D uncertain. This CDR3 region has 13 residues. Trimming shortened V by 4 bases and J by 4 bases, and 11 bases separated the two germline ends. Germline values: CDR1 MNHEY, CDR2 SMNVEV (reference sequence). CDR3 region: CASSYRDAYEQYF. CDR3 nucleotides: TGTGCCAGCAGTTACCGCGACGCTTACGAGCAGTACTTC.

V usage is TRBV6-1 and J usage is TRBJ2-3; TRBD2 is a possible D gene (6 bases). The ends were cut back, 7 bases at V and 4 bases at J, with 15 bases in the middle. Per the germline V gene, CDR1 is MNHNS and CDR2 is SASEGT. This CDR3 spans 14 amino acids. Written as DNA, the CDR3 is TGTGCCAGCACCCGTGGACTATCCCCAGATACGCAGTATTTT. Translating it yields CASTRGLSPDTQYF.

The chain joins TRBV12-3 or TRBV12-4 to TRBJ1-2; 7 bases line up with TRBD1. The CDR3 runs to 13 residues. The junction had 2 bases not matched to a gene; V was cut back by 5 bases and J by 2 bases. This CDR3 reads CASSNRGNYGYTF. The DNA for the CDR3 is TGTGCCAGCAGTAACAGGGGAAACTATGGCTACACCTTC.

Of note for this clonotype: Just one base apart from a much larger clone, this may be a read error. The chain is built from TRBV27 and TRBJ1-2, with 9 bases lining up with TRBD1. The CDR3 runs 16 residues. Trimming cost V 5 bases and J 0 bases; bases outside gene matches: 7. CDR1 and CDR2 from the germline V gene are MNHEY and SMNVEV (reference sequence). CDR3 DNA: TGTGCCAGCAGTGCAACACAGGGGGCCTCTAACTATGGCTACACCTTC. It is translated as CASSATQGASNYGYTF.

This clonotype was seen repeatedly, ten times or more. The V and J genes are TRBV7-9 and TRBJ1-4; D perhaps matches TRBD1 (6 bases). CDR1 and CDR2 (germline): SEHNR, FQNEAQ (reference sequence). The CDR3 length is 16 residues. The V gene lost 5 bases and the J gene lost 2 bases, with 15 bases spanning the gap. CDR3 nucleotides: TGTGCCAGCAGCCCCAGGGGTCGGGAGACTAATGAAAAACTGTTTTTT. Its protein is CASSPRGRETNEKLFF. Full variable domain (remainder filled in from reference TRBV7-9 and TRBJ1-4): DTGVSQNPRHKITKRGQNVTFRCDPISEHNRLYWYRQTLGQGPEFLTYFQNEAQLEKSRLLSDRFSAERPKGSFSTLEIQRTEQGDSAMYLCASSPRGRETNEKLFFGSGTQLSVL.

V usage is TRBV2 and J usage is TRBJ2-3, with TRBD2 matching over 8 bases. The germline gives CDR1 SNHLY, CDR2 FYNNEI. V lost 2 bases, J lost 4 bases, and 8 bases stayed unmatched. The CDR3 length is 16 residues. The CDR3, as DNA: TGTGCCAGCAGTGAAAGGCGGGAGGCCAGCGCAGATACGCAGTATTTT. Protein: CASSERREASADTQYF.